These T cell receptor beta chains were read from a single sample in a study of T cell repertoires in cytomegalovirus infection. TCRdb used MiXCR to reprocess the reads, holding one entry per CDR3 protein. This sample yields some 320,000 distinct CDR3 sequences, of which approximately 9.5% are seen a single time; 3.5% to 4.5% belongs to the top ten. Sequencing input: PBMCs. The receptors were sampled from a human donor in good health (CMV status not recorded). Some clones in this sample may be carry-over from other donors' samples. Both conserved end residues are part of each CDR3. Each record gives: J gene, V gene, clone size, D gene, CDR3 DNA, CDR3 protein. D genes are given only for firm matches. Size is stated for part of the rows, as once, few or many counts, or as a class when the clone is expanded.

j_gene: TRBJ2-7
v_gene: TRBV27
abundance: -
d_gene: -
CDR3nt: TGTGCCAGCACCCAAGGTCGGGGTTCCGGAAAAGGCGAGCAGTACTTC
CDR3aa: CASTQGRGSGKGEQYF

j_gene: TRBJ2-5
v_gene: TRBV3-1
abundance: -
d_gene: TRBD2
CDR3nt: TGTGCCAGCAGCCCCCCTAGCGGGGGCAGGGAGACCCAGTACTTC
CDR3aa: CASSPPSGGRETQYF

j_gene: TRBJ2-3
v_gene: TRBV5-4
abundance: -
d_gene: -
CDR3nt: TGTGCCAGCAGCTTGGGCTATCCAGATACGCAGTATTTT
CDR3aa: CASSLGYPDTQYF

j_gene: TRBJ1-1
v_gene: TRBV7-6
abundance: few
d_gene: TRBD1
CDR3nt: TGTGCCAGCAGCGACTCTCGGGACAGCCGGGAAGCTTTCTTT
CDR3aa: CASSDSRDSREAFF

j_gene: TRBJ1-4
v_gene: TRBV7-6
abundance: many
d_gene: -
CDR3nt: TGTGCCAGCAGCCCTAAAGACAGGACAACTAATGAAAAACTGTTTTTT
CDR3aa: CASSPKDRTTNEKLFF

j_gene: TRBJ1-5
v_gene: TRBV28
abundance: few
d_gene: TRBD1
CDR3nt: TGTGCCAGCAGTTTGGGGACAGGGTTGGAGCCCCAGCATTTT
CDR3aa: CASSLGTGLEPQHF

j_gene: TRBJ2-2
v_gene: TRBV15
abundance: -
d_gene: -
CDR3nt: TGTGCCACCAGCAGGGTAGCGGTTAACACCGGGGAGCTGTTTTTT
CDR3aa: CATSRVAVNTGELFF

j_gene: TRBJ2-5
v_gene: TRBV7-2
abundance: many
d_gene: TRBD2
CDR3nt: TGTGCCAGCAGCTCCCGCCGACTAGCTGGAGAGACCCAGTACTTC
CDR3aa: CASSSRRLAGETQYF

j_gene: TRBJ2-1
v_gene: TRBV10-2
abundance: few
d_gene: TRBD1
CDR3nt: TGCGCCAGTCGACAGGGCCTCTACAATGAGCAGTTCTTC
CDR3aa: CASRQGLYNEQFF

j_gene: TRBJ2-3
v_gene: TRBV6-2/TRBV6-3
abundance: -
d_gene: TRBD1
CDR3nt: TGTGCCAGCAGTCCGACAGGGCGCACAGATACGCAGTATTTT
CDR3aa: CASSPTGRTDTQYF

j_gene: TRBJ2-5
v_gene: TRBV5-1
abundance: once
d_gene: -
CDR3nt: TGCGCCAGCAGCTTACAACACCAAGAGACCCAGTACTTC
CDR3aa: CASSLQHQETQYF

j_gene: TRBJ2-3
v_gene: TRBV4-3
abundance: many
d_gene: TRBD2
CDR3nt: TGCGCCAGCAGCCAAGGTTGGGTTCGGGGTAGCGGGGGCGCAGATACGCAGTATTTT
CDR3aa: CASSQGWVRGSGGADTQYF

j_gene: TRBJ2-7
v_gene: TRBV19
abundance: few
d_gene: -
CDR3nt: TGTGCCAGTAGTATGGGGGGTTCCTACTACGAGCAGTACTTC
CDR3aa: CASSMGGSYYEQYF

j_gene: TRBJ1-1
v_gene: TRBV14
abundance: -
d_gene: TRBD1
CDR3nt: TGTGCCAGCAGCCTGCGGGACAGGGGGTGGAACACTGAAGCTTTCTTT
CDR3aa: CASSLRDRGWNTEAFF

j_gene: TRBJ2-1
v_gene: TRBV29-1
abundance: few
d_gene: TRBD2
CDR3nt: TGCAGCGCTATGAGCCTGGGCGGGGGGACCTACAATGAGCAGTTCTTC
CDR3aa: CSAMSLGGGTYNEQFF

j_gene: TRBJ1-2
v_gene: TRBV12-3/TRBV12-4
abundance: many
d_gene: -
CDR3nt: TGTGCCAGCACTTTAGGTTCAGGGGTCGGTTATGGCTACACCTTC
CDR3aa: CASTLGSGVGYGYTF

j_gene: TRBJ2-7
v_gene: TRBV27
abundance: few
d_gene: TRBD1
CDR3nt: TGTGCCAGCAGCCGTCGGACAGGGATGAGCGACGAGCAGTACTTC
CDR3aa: CASSRRTGMSDEQYF

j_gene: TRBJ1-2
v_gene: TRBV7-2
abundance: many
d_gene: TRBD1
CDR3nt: TGTGCCAGCAGTCCATACCGGGACAGGGAGGGTTATGGCTACACCTTC
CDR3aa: CASSPYRDREGYGYTF

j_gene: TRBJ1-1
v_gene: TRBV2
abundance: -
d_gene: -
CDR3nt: TGTGCCAGCAGCGGGGCGGCGACGGGAGCTTTCTTT
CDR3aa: CASSGAATGAFF

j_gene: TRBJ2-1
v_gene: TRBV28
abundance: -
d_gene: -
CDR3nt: TGTGCCAGCAGTTTATTTAGAGGCCAAAAGTTAACATACAATGAGCAGTTCTTC
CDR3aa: CASSLFRGQKLTYNEQFF

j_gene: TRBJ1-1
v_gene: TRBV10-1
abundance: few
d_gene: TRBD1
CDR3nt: TGCGCCAGCAGTGAGTCGGGGACAGACACTGAAGCTTTCTTT
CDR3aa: CASSESGTDTEAFF

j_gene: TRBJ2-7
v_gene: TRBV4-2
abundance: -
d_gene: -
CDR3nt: TGTGCCAGCAGCCGGAACAGGGATGAGCAGTACTTC
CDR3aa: CASSRNRDEQYF

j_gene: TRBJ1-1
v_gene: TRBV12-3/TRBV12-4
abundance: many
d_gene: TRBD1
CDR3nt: TGTGCCAGCAGCGCGACAGGGCCTACTTTCACTGAAGCTTTCTTT
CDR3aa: CASSATGPTFTEAFF

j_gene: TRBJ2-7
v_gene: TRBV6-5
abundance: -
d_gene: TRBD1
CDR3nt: TGTGCCAGCAGTTTCCGCCGGGACAGGGTCAACGAGCAGTACTTC
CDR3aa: CASSFRRDRVNEQYF

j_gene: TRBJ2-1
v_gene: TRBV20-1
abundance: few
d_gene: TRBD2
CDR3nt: TGCAGTGCTAGAGATCGCCCTTCGGGGTCGAGGACTAGGGACTACAATGAGCAGTTCTTC
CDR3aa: CSARDRPSGSRTRDYNEQFF

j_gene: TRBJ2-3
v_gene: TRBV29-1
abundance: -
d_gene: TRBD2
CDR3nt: TGCAGCTACTTACTAGCGGGAGGGCCCACAGATACGCAGTATTTT
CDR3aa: CSYLLAGGPTDTQYF

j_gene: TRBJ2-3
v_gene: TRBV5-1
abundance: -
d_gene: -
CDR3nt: TGCGCCAGCAGCCATGGGACTCCCACAGATACGCAGTATTTT
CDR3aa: CASSHGTPTDTQYF

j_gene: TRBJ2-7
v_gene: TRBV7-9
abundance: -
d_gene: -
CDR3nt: TGTGCCAGCAGCTTGGGGCGGGCCGACTACTACGAGCAGTACTTC
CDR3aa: CASSLGRADYYEQYF

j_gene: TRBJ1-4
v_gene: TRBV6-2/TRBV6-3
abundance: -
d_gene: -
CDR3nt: TGTGCCACCAAGAAGACAAGAACTAATGAAAAACTGTTTTTT
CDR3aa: CATKKTRTNEKLFF

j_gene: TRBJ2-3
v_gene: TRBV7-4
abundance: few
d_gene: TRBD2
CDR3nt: TGTGCCAGCAGCTCACTAGCGGGGGAGCGAGATACGCAGTATTTT
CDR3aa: CASSSLAGERDTQYF

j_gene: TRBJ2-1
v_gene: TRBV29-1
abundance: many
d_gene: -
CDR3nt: TGCAGCGCTCACATATGGCGGGAGCAGTTCTTC
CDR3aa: CSAHIWREQFF

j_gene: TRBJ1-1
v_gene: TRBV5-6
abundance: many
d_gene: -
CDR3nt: TGTGCCAGCAGCTTGGGTATGGGCCCAGGCAGGACTGAAGCTTTCTTT
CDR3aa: CASSLGMGPGRTEAFF

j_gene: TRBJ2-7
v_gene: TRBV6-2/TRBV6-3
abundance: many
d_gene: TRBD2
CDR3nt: TGTGCCAGCAGTGCGAGCGGGAGCTCCTACGAGCAGTACTTC
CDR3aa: CASSASGSSYEQYF

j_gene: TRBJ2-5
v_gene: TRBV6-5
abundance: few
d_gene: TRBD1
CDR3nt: TGTGCCAGCAGCTCCGAGCAGACAGGGTTGGGGTACCAAGAGACCCAGTACTTC
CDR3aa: CASSSEQTGLGYQETQYF

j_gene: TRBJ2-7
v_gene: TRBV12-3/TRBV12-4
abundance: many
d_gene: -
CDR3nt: TGTGCCAGCAGTCTAGGGCCCTCAGATTACGAGCAGTACTTC
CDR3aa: CASSLGPSDYEQYF

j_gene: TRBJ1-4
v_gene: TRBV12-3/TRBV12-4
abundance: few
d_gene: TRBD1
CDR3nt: TGTGCCAGCAGATCGACAGGGAGGGGGACGAAAGAAAAACTGTTTTTT
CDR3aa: CASRSTGRGTKEKLFF

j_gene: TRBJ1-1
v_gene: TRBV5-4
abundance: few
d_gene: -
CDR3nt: TGTGCCAGCAGCCAGGACACGAACACTGAAGCTTTCTTT
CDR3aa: CASSQDTNTEAFF

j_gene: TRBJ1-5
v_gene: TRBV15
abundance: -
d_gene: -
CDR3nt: TGTGCCACCAGCAGAGATCGGGGGACCAATCAGCCCCAGCATTTT
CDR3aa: CATSRDRGTNQPQHF

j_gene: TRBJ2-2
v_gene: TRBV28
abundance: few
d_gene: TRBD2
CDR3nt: TGTGCCAGCAGTTGGACTAGCGGGAGGCCCGCGAACACCGGGGAGCTGTTTTTT
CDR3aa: CASSWTSGRPANTGELFF

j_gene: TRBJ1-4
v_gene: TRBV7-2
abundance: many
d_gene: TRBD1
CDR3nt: TGTGCCAGCAGCTTATTGACAGGGAAAAATGAAAAACTGTTTTTT
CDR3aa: CASSLLTGKNEKLFF

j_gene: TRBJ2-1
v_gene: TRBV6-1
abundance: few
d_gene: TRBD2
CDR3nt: TGTGCCGTAGGGGAGCGGGGGTACAATGAGCAGTTCTTC
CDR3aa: CAVGERGYNEQFF

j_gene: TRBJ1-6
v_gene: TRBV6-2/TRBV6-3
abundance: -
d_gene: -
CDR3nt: TGTGCCAGCAGTTCGAATGGGAATTCACCCCTCCACTTT
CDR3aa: CASSSNGNSPLHF

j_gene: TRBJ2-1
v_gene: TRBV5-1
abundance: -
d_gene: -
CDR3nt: TGCGCCAGCAGCTTAACCGGGACATACAATGAGCAGTTCTTC
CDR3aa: CASSLTGTYNEQFF

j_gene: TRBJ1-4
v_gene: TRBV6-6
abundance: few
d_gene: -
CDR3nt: TGTGCCAGCAGTTACTCGAGGGGGAGCCAAGAAAAACTGTTTTTT
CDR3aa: CASSYSRGSQEKLFF

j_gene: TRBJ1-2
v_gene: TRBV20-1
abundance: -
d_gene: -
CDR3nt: TGCAGTGCTAGAGGGCAGGCTAACTATGGCTACACCTTC
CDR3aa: CSARGQANYGYTF

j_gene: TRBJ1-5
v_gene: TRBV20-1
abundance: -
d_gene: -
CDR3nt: TGCAGTGCTTACAGGGCTGGTCAGCCCCAGCATTTT
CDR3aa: CSAYRAGQPQHF

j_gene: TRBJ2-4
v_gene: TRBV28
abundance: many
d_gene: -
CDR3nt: TGTGCCAGCAGCTCACTCATCGCCATAGCCAAAAACATTCAGTACTTC
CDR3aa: CASSSLIAIAKNIQYF

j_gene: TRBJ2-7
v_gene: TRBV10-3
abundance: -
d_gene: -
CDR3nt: TGTGCCATAAGTGAGTCGGAGGCATACACCCACTACGAGCAGTACTTC
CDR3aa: CAISESEAYTHYEQYF

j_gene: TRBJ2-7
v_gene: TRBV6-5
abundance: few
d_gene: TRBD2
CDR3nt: TGTGCCAGCAGTCGACTAGCGGGTGACTACTACGAGCAGTACTTC
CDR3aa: CASSRLAGDYYEQYF

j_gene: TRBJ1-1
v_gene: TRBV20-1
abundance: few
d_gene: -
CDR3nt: TGCAGTGCTAGAGATCCAGGGGTAAGCGTCACTGAAGCTTTCTTT
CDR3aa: CSARDPGVSVTEAFF

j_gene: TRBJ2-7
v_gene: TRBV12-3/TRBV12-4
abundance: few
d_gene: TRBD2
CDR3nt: TGTGCCAGCAGTCTACTACCGACTAGCGGCAGTGGTGAGCAGTACTTC
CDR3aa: CASSLLPTSGSGEQYF

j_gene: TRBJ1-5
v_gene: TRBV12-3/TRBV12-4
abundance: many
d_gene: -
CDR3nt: TGTGCCAGCAGTTTAGCGGGAACTAGCAATCAGCCCCAGCATTTT
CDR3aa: CASSLAGTSNQPQHF

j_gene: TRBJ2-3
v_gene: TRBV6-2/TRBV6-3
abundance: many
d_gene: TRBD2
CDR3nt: TGTGCCAGCAGTTACGGAGGACTAGCGGGAGGATACATCACAGATACGCAGTATTTT
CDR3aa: CASSYGGLAGGYITDTQYF

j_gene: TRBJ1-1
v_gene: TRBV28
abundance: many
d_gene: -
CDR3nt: TGTGCCAGCAGTTTAGGCAATAGGTACACTGAAGCTTTCTTT
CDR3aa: CASSLGNRYTEAFF

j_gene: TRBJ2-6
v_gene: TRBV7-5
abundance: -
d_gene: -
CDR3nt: -
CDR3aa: CISVPEAGDGRSGANVLTF